The rows below give T cell receptor beta chains drawn from one sample of a study of blood T cells in healthy people across ages. MiXCR was run by TCRdb on the 5' RACE reads, yielding one entry per CDR3 protein. The sample has approximately 730,000 distinct CDR3 sequences; more than 40% are singletons. The sequenced sample consisted of blood. All receptors derive from a woman aged 60-75 years in good health. Both conserved end residues are part of each CDR3. Fields, in order: CDR3 protein, J gene, clone size, V gene. Where a row states a size, it is once, few, many or the class of an expanded clone; other rows omit it.

CDR3aa: CSVEDGSHTGELFF
j_gene: TRBJ2-2
abundance: .
v_gene: TRBV29-1

CDR3aa: CASGGYEQYF
j_gene: TRBJ2-7
abundance: many
v_gene: TRBV12-3/TRBV12-4

CDR3aa: CASSLGQGDQETQYF
j_gene: TRBJ2-5
abundance: few
v_gene: TRBV7-2

CDR3aa: CSARVAGGTGEQYF
j_gene: TRBJ2-7
abundance: few
v_gene: TRBV20-1

CDR3aa: CASSVASGGGYETQYF
j_gene: .
abundance: few
v_gene: TRBV9

CDR3aa: CATSEGAYGYTF
j_gene: TRBJ1-2
abundance: .
v_gene: TRBV10-3

CDR3aa: CSATGTGGWGQYF
j_gene: TRBJ2-4
abundance: .
v_gene: TRBV20-1

CDR3aa: CAGGLAGGLYEQYF
j_gene: TRBJ2-7
abundance: .
v_gene: TRBV2

CDR3aa: CASSPLGGLVNQPQHF
j_gene: TRBJ1-5
abundance: few
v_gene: TRBV5-5

CDR3aa: CSARLNTEAFF
j_gene: TRBJ1-1
abundance: .
v_gene: TRBV20-1

CDR3aa: CATRTIRQNTEAFF
j_gene: TRBJ1-1
abundance: .
v_gene: TRBV11-2

CDR3aa: CSAAGGIYGYTF
j_gene: TRBJ1-2
abundance: .
v_gene: TRBV20-1

CDR3aa: CASSLVPGQGYGYTF
j_gene: TRBJ1-2
abundance: few
v_gene: TRBV7-2

CDR3aa: CASLIETGGQVRETQYF
j_gene: TRBJ2-5
abundance: .
v_gene: TRBV2

CDR3aa: CASSLQGGGRGYTF
j_gene: TRBJ1-2
abundance: many
v_gene: TRBV6-5

CDR3aa: CASSLTSGTHTDTQYF
j_gene: TRBJ2-3
abundance: .
v_gene: TRBV7-3